What follows are 13 T cell receptor beta chains derived from one specimen sequenced in a study of shared clonotypes between healthy human individuals. This table comes from immunoSEQ multiplex PCR, and its TCRdb copy is limited to in-frame clones, with some not included. Among about 380,000 clones listed, around 96% were seen once. What was sequenced was memory CD8+ T cells sorted from blood. Subset specified: CD45RO+ cells pooled with CCR7-negative TemRA cells. The receptors here all came from a man aged 25 to 40 in good health.

V is TRBV6-1 and J is TRBJ2-5; 11 nucleotides align to TRBD2. The V segment lost 3 bases and the J segment 5 bases; nucleotides outside the gene matches: 14. The germline V gene encodes CDR1 MNHNS and CDR2 SASEGT. The CDR3 is 18 amino acids. The CDR3 reads CASSESRLAGGLGETQYF. As DNA, the CDR3 is TGTGCCAGCAGTGAGTCTCGATTAGCGGGAGGGCTGGGGGAGACCCAGTACTTC.

This clone was counted a single time. The rearrangement uses TRBV30 and TRBJ2-3; D gene uncertain. CDR1 GTSNPN and CDR2 SVGIG come from the germline V gene (reference sequence). The CDR3 loop spans 12 amino acids. Trimming stripped 4 bases from V and 8 bases from J, with 13 bases between. The CDR3 here is CAWTTYVGTQYF. The CDR3 DNA reads as TGTGCCTGGACTACTTACGTGGGTACGCAGTATTTT.

The chain joins TRBV28 to TRBJ2-7; D may be TRBD1 or TRBD2 (5 bases each). Germline V gene lookup returns CDR1 MDHEN and CDR2 SYDVKM. The V end lost 2 bases, the J end lost 0 bases, and 14 bases lay between the germline ends. The CDR3 has 16 residues. The CDR3 nucleotides are TGTGCCAGCAGTTTACCGAAAACCGGGGCCTCCTACGAGCAGTACTTC. Translating it yields CASSLPKTGASYEQYF.

This chain connects TRBV6-5 to TRBJ1-2; no reliable D call. The length of the CDR3 is 15 residues. Per the germline V gene, CDR1 is MNHEY and CDR2 is SVGAGI. V dropped 0 bases and J dropped 3 bases, with 11 bases sitting between them. CDR3 sequence reads: CASSYSSAYHYGYTF. For the CDR3, the DNA is TGTGCCAGCAGTTACTCCTCAGCCTACCACTATGGCTACACCTTC.

The chain uses TRBV11-2 and TRBJ2-6; 7 bases fit TRBD1. This CDR3 is 14 amino acids long. CDR1 is SGHAT, CDR2 FQNNGV, per germline. Germline trimming cut 4 bases from V and 3 bases from J; bases unmatched to any gene: 0. CDR3 amino acids: CASSYRGGANVLTF. The CDR3 nucleotides are TGTGCCAGCAGCTACAGGGGTGGGGCCAACGTCCTGACTTTC.

The V gene is TRBV2, the J gene TRBJ2-1; a possible D gene is TRBD1 (5 bases). CDR1 and CDR2 from the germline V gene are SNHLY and FYNNEI. The CDR3 length is 14 residues. V was trimmed by 10 bases and J by 2 bases, leaving 15 bases between them. The CDR3 sequence: CATQQGLPYNEQFF. Here the CDR3 DNA reads TGTGCCACCCAGCAGGGTCTCCCCTACAATGAGCAGTTCTTC.

This clone is a singleton in its sample. The chain couples TRBV18 to TRBJ1-5; no reliable D call. CDR1 and CDR2 (germline): KGHSH, LQKENI. V was shortened by 4 bases and J by 0 bases, with 4 bases between the two germline ends. The CDR3 extends over 13 amino acids. The CDR3, as DNA: TGTGCCAGCTCACAGGATAGCAATCAGCCCCAGCATTTT. It is translated as CASSQDSNQPQHF.

The chain links TRBV30 to TRBJ2-1; D perhaps matches TRBD2 (6 bases). In germline, CDR1 is GTSNPN, CDR2 SVGIG (reference sequence). This CDR3 is 14 amino acids long. Trimming cost V 5 bases and J 0 bases, with 11 bases left between them. CDR3 sequence: CAWQKRVSYNEQFF. The CDR3 region has the DNA TGTGCCTGGCAAAAGCGGGTCTCCTACAATGAGCAGTTCTTC.

This chain links TRBV18 with TRBJ2-5; 13 nucleotides match TRBD2. The closer fit of TRBJ2-7 to the DNA end suggests the J call may be wrong. The germline V gene encodes CDR1 KGHSH and CDR2 LQKENI. The CDR3 loop spans 15 amino acids. The CDR3 DNA is TGTGCCAGCTCACCTTGGACTAGCGGGAGTGCCGAGCAGTACTTC. Translation gives CASSPWTSGSAEQYF.

The genes are TRBV10-3 and TRBJ2-1, with D possibly TRBD1 on 6 matching bases. Germline CDR1 reads ENHRY; CDR2 reads SYGVKD. CDR3 length equals 14 residues. Between the trimmed V and J ends, which lost 0 bases and 5 bases, there was a span of 8 bases. CDR3: CAISESKGDNEQFF. CDR3 coding DNA: TGTGCCATCAGTGAGTCTAAGGGGGACAATGAGCAGTTCTTC.

This chain connects TRBV30 to TRBJ1-5; maybe TRBD1 (6 bases). CDR3 size: 14 residues. V was cut by 3 bases and J by 6 bases, with 15 bases left in between. In germline, CDR1 is GTSNPN, CDR2 SVGIG (reference sequence). As DNA, the CDR3 is TGTGCCTGGAGAGGTCCGGGGGGCGTTCAGCCCCAGCATTTT. Translation gives CAWRGPGGVQPQHF.

The chain recombines TRBV5-8 with TRBJ2-3, with 9 bases fitting TRBD2. V gave up 2 bases and J gave up 4 bases; unmatched junction bases: 8. The CDR3 is 16 residues long. The germline gives CDR1 SGHTS, CDR2 YDEGEE. CDR3 residues: CASSFFSGRFPDTQYF. The CDR3 region has the DNA TGTGCCAGCAGCTTTTTCAGCGGGAGGTTCCCAGATACGCAGTATTTT.

V and J are TRBV9 and TRBJ2-2; 7 positions agree with TRBD1. J was trimmed by 4 bases and V by 9 bases; bases with no gene match: 6. The CDR3 runs 13 residues. Germline CDR1 is SGDLS and CDR2 is YYNGEE. The DNA for the CDR3 is TGTGCCACCCCCGACAGGGCCACCGGGGAGCTGTTTTTT. It is translated as CATPDRATGELFF.